The clone carrying this T cell receptor (beta chain) has only a few counts. The antigen remains unidentified. The method was immunoSEQ multiplex PCR; TCRdb's version includes in-frame clones alone and lacks a portion of them. Here the sample spans about 57,000 clones, approximately 95% being singletons. The source of the sample is a study of cytomegalovirus exposure and HLA in healthy donors. Findings and limits, study-wide: Cytomegalovirus status was reportedly diagnosed by the classifier with high sensitivity and specificity. Among TCR beta chains, those listed as cytomegalovirus-associated numbered around 160.

Per germline, CDR1 SEHNR and CDR2 FQNEAQ (reference sequence). Trimming left V 4 bases short and J 4 bases short, with 19 bases between. CDR3 length equals 16 residues. Sample: PBMCs. This clonotype originated in a young woman in good health and CMV-seronegative. This sequence joins TRBV7-9 and TRBJ1-2, with D maybe TRBD1 (6 bases). The CDR3 DNA reads TGTGCCAGCAGCTCCCCTGACAGGATATCTTCCTATGGCTACACCTTC. Amino acid sequence: CASSSPDRISSYGYTF.